A selection of T cell receptor beta chains follows, all from one sample in a study of blood T cell repertoires in COVID-19. This table comes from immunoSEQ multiplex PCR, and its TCRdb copy is limited to in-frame clones, with some not included. The table records approximately 280,000 clones, around 85% of them present only once. What was sequenced was peripheral blood. These receptors were obtained from a woman aged 25 to 39 who had recovered from COVID-19. Each CDR3 is given with its conserved first and last residue. The D gene is left open where the match is weak. Some rows have no size entry. The others give once, few or many, or a class for an expanded clone.

clone_size	j_call	v_call	d_call	cdr3_nt	cdr3_aa
few	TRBJ2-5	TRBV7-9	NA	TGTGCCAGCAGCCCTTCGTCTTTCGAGGGAGAGGGAGAGACCCAGTACTTC	CASSPSSFEGEGETQYF
once	TRBJ1-3	TRBV5-4	NA	TGTGCCAGCAGCCACGACAGAACTGGAAACACCATATATTTT	CASSHDRTGNTIYF
NA	TRBJ2-1	TRBV12-3/TRBV12-4	TRBD2	TGTGCCAGCAGTCTGGGACTAGCGGGAGAGTTCTTC	CASSLGLAGEFF
NA	TRBJ1-6	TRBV6-6	TRBD1	TGTGCCAGCAGACCCGACAGGGGGCTGAATAATTCACCCCTCCACTTT	CASRPDRGLNNSPLHF
NA	TRBJ2-3	TRBV19	TRBD1	TGTGCCAGTAGTACCTCCACAGGGGCCCGCACAGATACGCAGTATTTT	CASSTSTGARTDTQYF
NA	TRBJ2-1	TRBV5-4	TRBD2	TGTGCCAGCAGCTCCCTGTCTAGCGGGGTTTACAATGAGCAGTTCTTC	CASSSLSSGVYNEQFF
few	TRBJ1-4	TRBV7-7	TRBD1	TGTGCTAGCAGCTCTAGAGATTCGAGACAGGGAAAAAAACTGTTTTTT	CASSSRDSRQGKKLFF
few	TRBJ1-5	TRBV3-1/TRBV3-2	NA	TGTGCCAGCAGCCAAGCGAATCAGCCCCAGCATTTT	CASSQANQPQHF
NA	TRBJ1-4	TRBV6-5	NA	TGTGCCAGCAGCAGTGACAGGTGGGAGAATGAAAAACTGTTTTTT	CASSSDRWENEKLFF
NA	TRBJ2-3	TRBV12-5	NA	TGTGCTAGTGGTTTGGTACCGGCCAGGGGCACAGATACGCAGTATTTT	CASGLVPARGTDTQYF
NA	TRBJ2-3	TRBV5-1	NA	TGCGCCAGCAGCAAGGGACAAAGCACAGATACGCAGTATTTT	CASSKGQSTDTQYF
NA	TRBJ2-2	TRBV7-9	TRBD1	TGTGCCAGCAGCCTACAGGGGATCACCGGGGAGCTGTTTTTT	CASSLQGITGELFF
NA	TRBJ1-5	TRBV18	NA	TGTGCCAGCTCACCTGCAGCAGGGAATCAGCCCCAGCATTTT	CASSPAAGNQPQHF
once	TRBJ2-7	TRBV4-3	NA	TGCGCCAGCAGCCAAGATATTCCTCTGACTAGGGACTACGAGCAGTACTTC	CASSQDIPLTRDYEQYF
NA	TRBJ2-1	TRBV11-3	TRBD1	TGTGCCAGCAGCTTAGGGGACAGGGGGGACAATGAGCAGTTCTTC	CASSLGDRGDNEQFF
few	TRBJ1-5	TRBV6-1	NA	TGTGCCAGCAGTGAATTGGACAAATATAGCAATCAGCCCCAGCATTTT	CASSELDKYSNQPQHF
NA	TRBJ2-5	TRBV27	TRBD1	TGTGCCAGCAGTAGGGGGCCCCACAGGGTTGAGGGAGAGACCCAGTACTTC	CASSRGPHRVEGETQYF
NA	TRBJ2-1	TRBV2	TRBD2	TGTGCCAGCAGTGAAGCGCTAGCGGACTACAATGAGCAGTTCTTC	CASSEALADYNEQFF
NA	TRBJ1-1	TRBV7-9	NA	TGTGCCAGCAGGACTGGATTGAACACTGAAGCTTTCTTT	CASRTGLNTEAFF
NA	TRBJ1-1	TRBV2	NA	TGTGCCAGCAGTGGGGCGCTTGAAGCTTTCTTT	CASSGALEAFF
NA	TRBJ2-5	TRBV7-2	NA	TGTGCCAGCAGCTTAAACGGGCAGGGGGGAGAGACCCAGTACTTC	CASSLNGQGGETQYF
once	TRBJ1-6	TRBV5-1	NA	TGCGCCAGCAGCTTGGACACCGATAATTCACCCCTCCACTTT	CASSLDTDNSPLHF
NA	TRBJ2-2	TRBV23-1	TRBD1	TGCGCCAGCACCAAACCCGGGGACAGGCCGAACACCGGGGAGCTGTTTTTT	CASTKPGDRPNTGELFF
NA	TRBJ1-3	TRBV28	NA	TGTGCCACCAGCACGCGGTCTGGAAACACCATATATTTT	CATSTRSGNTIYF
NA	TRBJ1-1	TRBV4-2	TRBD1	TGTGCCAGCAGCCAAGATTCCGGGACAGGGCCCACTGAAGCTTTCTTT	CASSQDSGTGPTEAFF
NA	TRBJ1-4	TRBV6-6	NA	TGTGCCAGCAGTTACCGTGGGTTCGGGGATAATGAAAAACTGTTTTTT	CASSYRGFGDNEKLFF
NA	TRBJ1-1	TRBV28	NA	TGTGCCAGCGCCTCAGACGGCACGGGTGAAGCTTTCTTT	CASASDGTGEAFF